This passage covers 5 T cell receptor beta chains from one sample sequenced in a study of cytomegalovirus exposure and HLA in healthy donors. The PCR made use of 60 Vbeta and 13 Jbeta primers. TCRdb's table, derived via immunoSEQ multiplex PCR, lists solely in-frame clones and lacks some. There are some 110,000 clones in the sample; roughly four fifths occur only once, and 22% lies in the top ten. Sequenced sample: PBMCs. The receptors originated from a young man in good health and CMV-seropositive.

V gene TRBV28 combines with J gene TRBJ1-2, with 10 bases matching TRBD1. The CDR3 length is 15 residues. The junction had 6 bases not matched to a gene; V was cut back by 5 bases and J by 3 bases. The germline V gene has CDR1 MDHEN and CDR2 SYDVKM. The chain's CDR3 is CASSPPTGGDYGYTF. The CDR3 DNA is TGTGCCAGCAGTCCTCCGACAGGGGGCGACTATGGCTACACCTTC.

The rearrangement uses TRBV6-1 and TRBJ2-5; D unresolved. Germline CDR1 MNHNS, CDR2 SASEGT. Trimming pared 7 bases from V and 5 bases from J, leaving 11 bases between. This CDR3 contains 12 residues. CDR3 region: CASTDGGETQYF. CDR3 DNA: TGTGCCAGCACGGATGGCGGCGAGACCCAGTACTTC.

This chain links TRBV25-1 with TRBJ1-4, with a possible D match to TRBD1 (6 bases). This CDR3 is built from 14 residues. V dropped 6 bases and J dropped 2 bases, with 10 bases sitting between them. Germline CDR1 and CDR2: MGHDK and SYGVNS. The CDR3 protein is CASRDSLTNEKLFF. CDR3 nucleotides: TGTGCCAGCAGGGACAGTTTGACTAATGAAAAACTGTTTTTT. The full variable domain, with the rest looked up from reference TRBV25-1 and TRBJ1-4, is EADIYQTPRYLVIGTGKKITLECSQTMGHDKMYWYQQDPGMELHLIHYSYGVNSTEKGDLSSESTVSRIRTEHFPLTLESARPSHTSQYLCASRDSLTNEKLFFGSGTQLSVL.

This chain connects TRBV10-2 to TRBJ1-5; 10 nucleotides agree with TRBD1. Germline-derived CDR1 and CDR2 are WSHSY and SAAADI. The CDR3 totals 14 residues. V lost 9 bases to trimming and J lost 4 bases; unmatched junction nucleotides: 6. DNA of the CDR3: TGCGCCAGTTTAGACAGGGGGCGGAATCAGCCCCAGCATTTT. Translated, it gives CASLDRGRNQPQHF.

J is TRBJ2-3 and V is TRBV6-5; D is undetermined. In germline, CDR1 is MNHEY, CDR2 SVGAGI. Trimming shortened V by 7 bases and J by 0 bases, and 11 bases separated the two germline ends. The CDR3 runs 14 residues. The CDR3 nucleotides read TGTGCCAGCAAATCCATCGGGAGCACAGATACGCAGTATTTT. Protein product: CASKSIGSTDTQYF.